The clone carrying this T cell receptor beta chain was counted many times. Its specificity is unknown. Compared with germline, one end of the junction differs, possibly owing to a read error. Unique molecular identifiers (one per individual cDNA molecule) were attached. In TCRdb, the 5' RACE reads were re-called with MiXCR into one record per CDR3 protein. This table has 34,000 or so distinct CDR3 sequences, approximately 10% appearing once. Germline loops: CDR1 SQVTM, CDR2 ANQGSEA. The CDR3 runs 9 residues. The entry originates in a study of early T cells in non-severe SARS-CoV-2 infection. Study summary: Sequenced bulk RNA came from whole blood that was unsorted, and chains were unpaired.

Study findings and constraints: Anti-spike CD8 specificities were favored by VDJdb matching, whose results missed private and CD4 specificities.

The TCR was taken from an adult who was a healthcare worker with PCR-confirmed SARS-CoV-2 infection or an uninfected control (not recorded which). The specimen was whole blood. The chain combines TRBV29-1 with TRBJ1-1; D unclear. For the CDR3, the DNA is TGCAGCGTTGCGGGGAGATCTAATTTT. Translated: CSVAGRSNF.